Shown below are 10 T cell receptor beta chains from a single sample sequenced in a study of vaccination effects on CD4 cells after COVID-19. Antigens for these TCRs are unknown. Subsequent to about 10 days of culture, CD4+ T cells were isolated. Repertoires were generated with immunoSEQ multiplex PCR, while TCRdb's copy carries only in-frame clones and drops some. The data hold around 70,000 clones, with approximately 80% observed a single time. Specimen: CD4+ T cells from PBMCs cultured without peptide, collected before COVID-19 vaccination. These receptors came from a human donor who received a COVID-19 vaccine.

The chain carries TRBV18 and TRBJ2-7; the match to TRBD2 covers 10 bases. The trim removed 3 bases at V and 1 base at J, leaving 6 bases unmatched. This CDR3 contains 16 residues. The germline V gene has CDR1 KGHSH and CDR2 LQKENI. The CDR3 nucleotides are TGTGCCAGCTCACCCGATATAGCGGGGGGATCCTACGAGCAGTACGTC. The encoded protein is CASSPDIAGGSYEQYV.

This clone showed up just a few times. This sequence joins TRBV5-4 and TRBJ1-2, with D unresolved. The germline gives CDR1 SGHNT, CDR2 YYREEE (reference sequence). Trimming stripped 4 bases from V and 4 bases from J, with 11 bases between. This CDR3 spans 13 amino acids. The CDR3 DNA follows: TGTGCCAGCAGCACCCCTGGCCTCTATGGCTACACCTTC. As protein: CASSTPGLYGYTF.

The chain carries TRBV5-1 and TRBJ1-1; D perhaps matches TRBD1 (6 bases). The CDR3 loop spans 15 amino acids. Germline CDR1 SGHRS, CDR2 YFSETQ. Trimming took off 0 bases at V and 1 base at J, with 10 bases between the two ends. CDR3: CASSLEGVENTEAFF. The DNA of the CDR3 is TGCGCCAGCAGCTTGGAGGGGGTAGAGAACACTGAAGCTTTCTTT.

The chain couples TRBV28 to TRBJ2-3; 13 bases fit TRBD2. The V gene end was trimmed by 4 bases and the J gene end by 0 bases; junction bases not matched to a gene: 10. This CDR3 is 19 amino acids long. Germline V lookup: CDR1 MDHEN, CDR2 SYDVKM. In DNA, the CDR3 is TGTGCCAGCAGTTCGGGCCGACTAGCGGGGGGCACTAGCACAGATACGCAGTATTTT. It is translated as CASSSGRLAGGTSTDTQYF. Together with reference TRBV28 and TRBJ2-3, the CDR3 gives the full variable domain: DVKVTQSSRYLVKRTGEKVFLECVQDMDHENMFWYRQDPGLGLRLIYFSYDVKMKEKGDIPEGYSVSREKKERFSLILESASTNQTSMYLCASSSGRLAGGTSTDTQYFGPGTRLTVL.

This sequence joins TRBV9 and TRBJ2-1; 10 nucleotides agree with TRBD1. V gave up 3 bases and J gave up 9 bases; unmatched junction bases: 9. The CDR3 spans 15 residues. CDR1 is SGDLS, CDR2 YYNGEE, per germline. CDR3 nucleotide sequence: TGTGCCAGCAGCGCAAAGACAGGGGGCTACGCTGAGCAGTTCTTC. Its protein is CASSAKTGGYAEQFF.

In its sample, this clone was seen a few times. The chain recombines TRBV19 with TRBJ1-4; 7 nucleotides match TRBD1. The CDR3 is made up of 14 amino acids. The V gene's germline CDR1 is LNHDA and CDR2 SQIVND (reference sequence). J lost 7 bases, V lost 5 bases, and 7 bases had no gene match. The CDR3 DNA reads TGTGCCAGTAGTTCAAGGGGGCATGGTGAAAAACTGTTTTTT. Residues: CASSSRGHGEKLFF.

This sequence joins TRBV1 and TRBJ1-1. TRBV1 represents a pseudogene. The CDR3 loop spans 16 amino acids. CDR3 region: CTSSQAITVDGTEAFF. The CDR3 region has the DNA TGCACCAGCAGCCAGGCCATTACGGTTGATGGCACTGAAGCTTTCTTT.

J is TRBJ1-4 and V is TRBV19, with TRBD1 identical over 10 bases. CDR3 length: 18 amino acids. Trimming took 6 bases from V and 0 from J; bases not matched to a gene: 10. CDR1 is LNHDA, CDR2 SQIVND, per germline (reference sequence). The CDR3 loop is CASSPTGTGDPTNEKLFF. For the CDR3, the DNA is TGTGCCAGTAGCCCTACCGGGACAGGGGATCCAACTAATGAAAAACTGTTTTTT.

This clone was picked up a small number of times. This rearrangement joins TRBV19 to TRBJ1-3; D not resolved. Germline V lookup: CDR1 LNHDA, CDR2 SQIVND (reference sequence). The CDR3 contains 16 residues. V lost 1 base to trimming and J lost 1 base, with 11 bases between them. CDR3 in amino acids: CASSIGRGSSGNTIYF. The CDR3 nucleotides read TGTGCCAGTAGTATAGGACGGGGATCGTCTGGAAACACCATATATTTT.

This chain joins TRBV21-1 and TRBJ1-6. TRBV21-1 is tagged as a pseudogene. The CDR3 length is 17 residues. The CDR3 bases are TGTGCCAGCAGGCATGGTATAGCTACACATAATAATTCACCCCTCCACTTT. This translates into CASRHGIATHNNSPLHF.